This T cell receptor (beta chain) was obtained from a study of PD-1 blockade in classical Hodgkin lymphoma. Described time point: cycle 4 day 1 (C4D1), after five to seven weeks of nivolumab. All patients relapsed after autologous stem cell transplantation, and brentuximab vedotin exposure varied. The V gene end was trimmed by 2 bases and the J gene end by 2 bases; junction bases not matched to a gene: 7. CDR3 length: 16 amino acids. Germline V gene lookup returns CDR1 KGHSH and CDR2 LQKENI. Profiling relied on immunoSEQ multiplex PCR, and the TCRdb table lists in-frame clones only, not all of them. The table includes 90,000 or so clones, 78% detected once. Worth noting for this clone: Its specificity is not known.

Study-wide findings and caveats: Baseline diversity was lower in partial responders and progressors than complete responders.

The specimen comprised peripheral blood mononuclear cells (PBMCs), sampled before the fourth cycle of nivolumab. This chain uses TRBV18 with TRBJ2-7, with 9 bases matching TRBD1. This TCR derives from a human donor with classical Hodgkin lymphoma. CDR3 DNA: TGTGCCAGCTCACCAGTGGGGAGACAGGGGGCCTACGAGCAGTACTTC. Protein: CASSPVGRQGAYEQYF.